This record covers a single T cell receptor (beta chain). Its antigen is unknown. Libraries were prepared by immunoSEQ multiplex PCR; TCRdb keeps only in-frame clonotypes and omits some of them. The repertoire holds 150,000 to 200,000 clones, with 91% as singletons. The data stem from a study of cytomegalovirus exposure and HLA in healthy donors. Background on the study: According to later analysis, the same platform produced the roughly 130 validation and some 680 first-cohort repertoires.

Notes on the study in general: The authors enumerated 150 to 200 TCR beta chains as linked to cytomegalovirus. Specific recognition of CMV antigens was confirmed in vitro for a few chains (all CMV-associated). Most TCR sequences proved rare, with some public TCRs found in many donors.

This CDR3 has 15 residues. Germline V gives CDR1 SGHNT, CDR2 YYREEE (reference sequence). J lost 4 bases, V lost 4 bases, and 4 bases had no gene match. Sequenced material: PBMCs. The rearrangement joins TRBV5-4 to TRBJ2-6; TRBD1 agrees at 8 bases. The origin of this receptor is a woman aged 18 to 35 in good health and CMV-seropositive. As DNA, the CDR3 is TGTGCCAGCAGCCGGACAGGGACCGGGGCCAACGTCCTGACTTTC. It yields the protein CASSRTGTGANVLTF. The full variable domain, rest sourced from reference TRBV5-4 and TRBJ2-6, is ETGVTQSPTHLIKTRGQQVTLRCSSQSGHNTVSWYQQALGQGPQFIFQYYREEENGRGNFPPRFSGLQFPNYSSELNVNALELDDSALYLCASSRTGTGANVLTFGAGSRLTVL.